This TCR beta chain was sequenced during a study of blood T cell repertoires in COVID-19. Study context: Whether acute or convalescent, the COVID-19 samples came from the United States, Italy and Spain. PBMCs, B-cell-depleted T cells, or T cells were the source of the cDNA or gDNA that made up the material.

This CDR3 comprises 17 residues. The germline V gene encodes CDR1 SGHDT and CDR2 YYEEEE. With 2 bases clipped from V and 4 bases from J, the junction kept 13 bases outside the gene matches. Authors' processing steps: Nucleated cell counts were estimated from reference gene primer amplification. The assay was immunoSEQ multiplex PCR, and TCRdb's table has in-frame clones only and misses some. V, J and clone size reflect that table, while D and trimming were determined from the DNA. This repertoire shows around 340,000 clones, approximately 90% found once; its top ten account for 3.9%. Seattle cases were enrolled at active infection and followed longitudinally.

Sequencing was carried out using peripheral blood. The chain couples TRBV5-6 to TRBJ1-2; 8 nucleotides align to TRBD1. The TCR comes from a woman between 55 and 75 years old with COVID-19, enrolled during active disease. In DNA form, the CDR3 reads TGTGCCAGCAGCTTCCTCAAAGAAAGAGACAGGGGCTATGGCTACACCTTC. This gives the protein CASSFLKERDRGYGYTF.